Following are 6 T cell receptor beta chains from one sample sequenced in a study of blood T cells in healthy people across ages. Using a J-beta primer mix together with a sample-barcoded 5' primer, a second PCR was run for roughly 7 to 11 cycles. TCRdb reprocessed the 5' RACE reads with MiXCR, giving one entry per CDR3 protein. The sample lists just under 550,000 distinct CDR3 sequences; around 24% were seen once. The data were also submitted as part of a second study, on T cells of mothers and their children.

The sample was blood. The receptors stem from a boy younger than 18 in good health.

The V and J genes are TRBV5-8 and TRBJ1-2, with a possible D match to TRBD1 (5 bases). CDR3 size: 13 residues. Between the trimmed V and J ends, which lost 2 bases and 6 bases, there was a span of 11 bases. CDR1 is SGHTS and CDR2 is YDEGEE in the germline V gene. CDR3 in amino acids: CASSFPGTDGYTF. Written as DNA, the CDR3 is TGTGCCAGCAGCTTTCCCGGGACGGATGGCTACACCTTC.

V and J are TRBV19 and TRBJ2-5; D is unclear. V was pared by 5 bases and J by 5 bases, with 12 bases between. Germline-derived CDR1 and CDR2 are LNHDA and SQIVND (reference sequence). The CDR3 has 13 residues. As DNA, the CDR3 is TGTGCCAGTAGTGCTCTAGGGCCGGAGACCCAGTACTTC. Translation gives CASSALGPETQYF.

The J gene is TRBJ1-4, the V gene TRBV7-2, with D hard to call. Trimming left V 5 bases short and J 3 bases short, with 16 bases between. This CDR3 has 16 amino acids. Germline-derived CDR1 and CDR2 are SGHTA and FQGNSA. Here the CDR3 DNA reads TGTGCCAGCAGCCGTGGTTGGGGATCAGCTAATGAAAAACTGTTTTTT. Translated: CASSRGWGSANEKLFF. Together with reference TRBV7-2 and TRBJ1-4, the CDR3 gives the full variable domain: GAGVSQSPSNKVTEKGKDVELRCDPISGHTALYWYRQSLGQGLEFLIYFQGNSAPDKSGLPSDRFSAERTGGSVSTLTIQRTQQEDSAVYLCASSRGWGSANEKLFFGSGTQLSVL.

Regarding this clonotype: One junction end does not reproduce the germline sequence, and a read error may be involved. The chain uses TRBV28 and TRBJ2-7; D is perhaps TRBD1 or TRBD2 (7 bases each). Germline V gene lookup returns CDR1 MDHEN and CDR2 SYDVKM. The CDR3 covers 14 residues. The CDR3 spells CASILPGGGYEQYF. CDR3 nucleotide sequence: TGTGCCAGCATTTTACCAGGGGGGGGTTACGAGCAGTACTTC.

The J gene is TRBJ1-1, the V gene TRBV10-3; perhaps TRBD1 as D (5 bases). This CDR3 is 15 amino acids long. Germline-derived CDR1 and CDR2 are ENHRY and SYGVKD. V was shortened by 1 base and J by 4 bases, with 13 bases between the two germline ends. For the CDR3, the DNA is TGTGCCATCAGTGAGTTTACAATGGGGGGCACTGAAGCTTTCTTT. It codes for CAISEFTMGGTEAFF.

This chain joins TRBV6-6 and TRBJ1-1; D is unclear. This CDR3 is built from 14 residues. Germline loops: CDR1 MNHNY, CDR2 SVGAGI (reference sequence). Trimming pared 4 bases from V and 4 bases from J, leaving 13 bases between. The CDR3: CASSLTISGTEAFF. The CDR3 region has the DNA TGTGCCAGCAGTTTGACTATTAGTGGCACTGAAGCTTTCTTT.